This T cell receptor beta chain was retrieved from a study of OX40 agonist ivuxolimab in advanced cancers. With V trimmed by 2 bases and J by 2 bases, 6 bases remained unmatched. Looked up from germline, CDR1 is MNHEY and CDR2 is SVGAGI. The CDR3 contains 16 residues. Generated by immunoSEQ multiplex PCR, the TCRdb table keeps only in-frame clones and is missing some. The sample includes around 140,000 clones, 93% of them seen just once. The chain combines TRBV6-5 with TRBJ1-1; 9 nucleotides line up with TRBD1. This TCR derives from an adult with an advanced solid tumor such as melanoma, head and neck, liver or kidney cancer. Sequenced material: CD4+ or CD8+ T cells sorted from blood, taken in a trial of the OX40 agonist ivuxolimab. The CDR3 sequence is CASSYAGTGFNTEAFF. The CDR3, as DNA: TGTGCCAGCAGTTACGCCGGGACAGGGTTTAACACTGAAGCTTTCTTT.